Following are 3 T cell receptor beta chains from one sample sequenced in a study of human T cells and chemical hapten exposure. TCRdb reprocessed the RACE reads with MiXCR, giving one entry per CDR3 protein. Of 60,000 to 65,000 distinct CDR3 sequences listed, around 10% were seen once; the top ten hold roughly 2.3%. Noted time point: patch test 3, about 24 weeks after DPC sensitization. Noted treatment: therapeutic diphenylcyclopropenone sensitization with weekly scalp DPC. This sample comprised whole blood, obtained in connection with sensitization to the hapten diphenylcyclopropenone (DPC). Receptors were obtained from a woman younger than 45 with alopecia areata. Some clones in this sample may be carry-over from other donors' samples.

There are many counts of this clonotype. The rearrangement joins TRBV20-1 to TRBJ2-7; TRBD2 matches 9 bases. The CDR3 covers 15 residues. Germline V gene sequence: CDR1 DFQATT, CDR2 SNEGSKA (reference sequence). The V segment lost 0 bases and the J segment 4 bases; nucleotides outside the gene matches: 7. DNA of the CDR3: TGCAGTGCTAGAGATAGCGGGAGTGTAGCTTACGAGCAGTACTTC. This codes for CSARDSGSVAYEQYF.

The table lists this clonotype with many counts. The gene calls are TRBV2 and TRBJ2-7; TRBD1 matches at 8 bases. The junction had 7 bases not matched to a gene; V was cut back by 6 bases and J by 3 bases. The V gene's germline CDR1 is SNHLY and CDR2 FYNNEI. This CDR3 has 14 amino acids. CDR3 region: CASSPTGAGYEQYF. CDR3 nucleotide sequence: TGTGCCAGCAGCCCGACAGGGGCGGGCTACGAGCAGTACTTC.

This clonotype showed up just a few times. CDR3 coding DNA: TGCGCCAGCAGTCAATCGACAGGGGGCATAACAGCCAAAAACATTCAGTACTTC. This gives the protein CASSQSTGGITAKNIQYF. This rearrangement joins TRBV23-1 to TRBJ2-4; 10 bases fit TRBD1. TRBV23-1 qualifies as an ORF whose function is uncertain. The length of the CDR3 is 18 residues. J lost 0 bases, V lost 0 bases, and 5 bases had no gene match.